These 21 T cell receptor beta chains were all obtained from the same sample, sequenced in a study of neurological immune-mediated disorders (dated by TCRdb to 2018 to 2020). Library preparation used 5' RACE. The instrument was an Illumina HiSeq 2500. TCRdb reworked the public reads: Q25 trimming with fastp, MiXCR clone assembly, productive beta chains retained. Each record represents a unique CDR3 protein, reported with the most common genes and DNA among its rows. The sample profile shows about 78,000 distinct CDR3 sequences; about 5.2% of them were found once. The top ten clones comprise less than 2.5% of the sample. The sample comprised PBMCs. The receptor source for this set is a woman between 25 and 40 years old with multiple sclerosis.

The chain couples TRBV6-6 to TRBJ2-2, with D possibly TRBD2 on 6 matching bases. The CDR3 runs to 14 residues. Germline-derived CDR1 and CDR2 are MNHNY and SVGAGI (reference sequence). V dropped 8 bases and J dropped 7 bases, with 17 bases sitting between them. The DNA for the CDR3 is TGTGCCAGCCTTCATGGGGGAGGTAACGGGGAGCTGTTTTTT. It yields the protein CASLHGGGNGELFF.

Many counts were recorded for this clonotype. The J gene is TRBJ1-1, the V gene TRBV5-1, with 11 bases fitting TRBD1. This CDR3 spans 17 amino acids. The germline V gene encodes CDR1 SGHRS and CDR2 YFSETQ. With V trimmed by 0 bases and J by 0 bases, 4 bases remained unmatched. The CDR3 sequence is CASSLGGQGDLNTEAFF. The CDR3, as DNA: TGCGCCAGCAGCTTGGGGGGACAGGGGGACCTGAACACTGAAGCTTTCTTT.

This clonotype came up many times. The rearrangement uses TRBV20-1 and TRBJ2-5, with 14 bases matching TRBD2. The CDR3 sequence is 20 residues long. The V and J ends lost 0 bases and 3 bases, in that order; junction bases with no gene match: 15. The V gene's germline CDR1 is DFQATT and CDR2 SNEGSKA (reference sequence). The CDR3 region has the DNA TGCAGTGCTAGAGATCCCGCGGGGACTAGCGGGAGAGGACCCAAAGAGACCCAGTACTTC. The encoded protein is CSARDPAGTSGRGPKETQYF.

The table lists this clonotype with many counts. The DNA of the CDR3 is TGCAGTGCTAGAGAGTGGGGGTGGGCACAAGAGACCCAGTACTTC. Protein: CSAREWGWAQETQYF. The V gene is TRBV20-1, the J gene TRBJ2-5; D possibly matches TRBD1 or TRBD2 (5 bases each). The CDR3 contains 15 residues. V was clipped by 0 bases and J by 2 bases, with 13 bases between them. CDR1 DFQATT and CDR2 SNEGSKA come from the germline V gene (reference sequence).

This clonotype is medium-sized (0.01 to 0.1%) within its sample. The rearrangement joins TRBV3-1 to TRBJ2-7, with D perhaps TRBD1 (5 bases). Germline CDR1 and CDR2: LGHDT and YNNKEL (reference sequence). The CDR3 spans 13 residues. V was trimmed by 4 bases and J by 6 bases, leaving 13 bases between them. The CDR3 bases are TGTGCCAGCAGCCTCGCAGGGTACGCCGAGCAGTACTTC. Its protein product is CASSLAGYAEQYF.

This clonotype was observed at least ten times. The genes are TRBV20-1 and TRBJ1-5; D is ambiguous. This CDR3 is built from 14 residues. V was clipped by 3 bases and J by 0 bases, with 9 bases between them. Germline CDR1 and CDR2: DFQATT and SNEGSKA (reference sequence). The CDR3: CSASSAYSNQPQHF. The CDR3 bases are TGCAGTGCTAGTTCTGCCTATAGCAATCAGCCCCAGCATTTT.

This clonotype occurred many times. The V call is TRBV5-6, the J call TRBJ2-1; D possibly uses TRBD1 or TRBD2 (5 bases each). CDR1 SGHDT and CDR2 YYEEEE come from the germline V gene. The length of the CDR3 is 18 residues. Deletions cut 5 bases from V and 2 bases from J, with 23 bases between. This chain's CDR3 is CASRSTRRGSAAYNEQFF. The DNA for the CDR3 is TGTGCCAGCAGATCAACCAGAAGGGGTAGCGCCGCCTACAATGAGCAGTTCTTC.

This clonotype has at least ten counts. The CDR3 DNA reads as TGTGCCAGCAGCTCCCGGAATGGACCCTCCGGGGAGCTGTTTTTT. Its protein product is CASSSRNGPSGELFF. The chain has TRBV7-2 and TRBJ2-2; D gene unclear. There are 15 residues in the CDR3. Trimming took off 4 bases at V and 6 bases at J, with 15 bases between the two ends. Germline values: CDR1 SGHTA, CDR2 FQGNSA.

The sample holds a few counts of this clonotype. This sequence joins TRBV5-1 and TRBJ1-1, with D unclear. Looked up from germline, CDR1 is SGHRS and CDR2 is YFSETQ. This CDR3 is 14 amino acids long. The germline V and J ends were trimmed by 0 bases and 5 bases, with 11 bases remaining between them. CDR3: CASSLAVWGTEAFF. In DNA, the CDR3 is TGCGCCAGCAGCTTGGCCGTCTGGGGAACTGAAGCTTTCTTT.

This clonotype has at least ten counts. This chain uses TRBV5-1 with TRBJ1-1; D not resolved. Germline CDR1 and CDR2: SGHRS and YFSETQ. This CDR3 has 13 amino acids. The ends were cut back, 0 bases at V and 1 base at J, with 4 bases in the middle. CDR3 coding DNA: TGCGCCAGCAGCTTGGACCAGAACACTGAAGCTTTCTTT. It is translated as CASSLDQNTEAFF. The full variable domain, rest sourced from reference TRBV5-1 and TRBJ1-1, is KAGVTQTPRYLIKTRGQQVTLSCSPISGHRSVSWYQQTPGQGLQFLFEYFSETQRNKGNFPGRFSGRQFSNSRSEMNVSTLELGDSALYLCASSLDQNTEAFFGQGTRLTVV.

Many counts were recorded for this clonotype. The rearrangement joins TRBV2 to TRBJ2-7; D perhaps matches TRBD1 (5 bases). Trimming cost V 5 bases and J 3 bases, with 11 bases left between them. The CDR3 is made up of 13 amino acids. The germline gives CDR1 SNHLY, CDR2 FYNNEI. The CDR3 reads CASSRTRDYEQYV. CDR3 DNA: TGTGCCAGCAGTCGAACCAGGGACTACGAGCAGTACGTC.

This clonotype appeared many times. The chain links TRBV6-1 to TRBJ2-1, with a possible D match to TRBD2 (5 bases). The ends were cut back, 1 base at V and 9 bases at J, with 10 bases in the middle. Germline V gene sequence: CDR1 MNHNS, CDR2 SASEGT. The CDR3 consists of 13 residues. The CDR3 spells CASSEVGLLEQFF. CDR3 bases: TGTGCCAGCAGTGAAGTAGGACTCCTTGAGCAGTTCTTC.

This clonotype has at least ten counts. The V gene is TRBV5-1, the J gene TRBJ2-1; 11 bases match TRBD2. Germline CDR1 SGHRS, CDR2 YFSETQ. V shed 4 bases and J 0 bases; nucleotides not matched to a gene: 6. The CDR3 length is 17 residues. CDR3 protein: CASSGASGGFSYNEQFF. CDR3 DNA: TGCGCCAGCAGCGGCGCTAGCGGGGGGTTCTCCTACAATGAGCAGTTCTTC.

This clonotype was seen repeatedly, ten times or more. The chain is built from TRBV6-1 and TRBJ1-2; no reliable D call. Trimming cost V 7 bases and J 2 bases, with 11 bases left between them. Per germline, CDR1 MNHNS and CDR2 SASEGT. The CDR3 contains 13 residues. CDR3 amino acids: CASMDTTNYGYTF. The CDR3 DNA sequence: TGTGCCAGCATGGATACTACCAACTATGGCTACACCTTC.

This clonotype was seen ten or more times. V is TRBV9 and J is TRBJ1-1; 11 nucleotides align to TRBD1. The CDR3 covers 15 residues. Germline V CDR1 and CDR2: SGDLS, YYNGEE. The V segment lost 0 bases and the J segment 3 bases; nucleotides outside the gene matches: 1. The CDR3 is CASSVVGQGDTEAFF. CDR3 in DNA: TGTGCCAGCAGCGTAGTGGGACAGGGGGACACTGAAGCTTTCTTT.

The V gene is TRBV5-6, the J gene TRBJ1-5; possible D gene TRBD1, 5 bases. Germline V CDR1 and CDR2: SGHDT, YYEEEE. Trimming pared 1 base from V and 7 bases from J, leaving 15 bases between. The CDR3 consists of 15 residues. Here the CDR3 DNA reads TGTGCCAGCAGCTTGAGACGGCAGGGTTGGCAGCCCCAGCATTTT. Its protein is CASSLRRQGWQPQHF.

In its sample, this clonotype was seen a few times. This chain joins TRBV20-1 and TRBJ2-5; D not resolved. Trimming pared 3 bases from V and 4 bases from J, leaving 9 bases between. The CDR3 spans 12 residues. From germline, CDR1 is DFQATT and CDR2 SNEGSKA (reference sequence). CDR3 DNA: TGCAGTGCTAGGCCCCCCGGAGAGACCCAGTACTTC. Protein sequence: CSARPPGETQYF.

This clonotype has at least ten counts. The V gene is TRBV5-1, the J gene TRBJ1-3; D is unclear. The CDR3 totals 14 residues. The germline V gene has CDR1 SGHRS and CDR2 YFSETQ. The V and J ends lost 0 bases and 2 bases respectively, with 6 bases between them. The DNA for the CDR3 is TGCGCCAGCAGCTTGGGGGTTGCTGGAAACACCATATATTTT. Amino acid sequence: CASSLGVAGNTIYF.

This clonotype was recorded at least ten times. The V call is TRBV20-1, the J call TRBJ1-2; the D is unclear. V was shortened by 6 bases and J by 1 base, with 15 bases between the two germline ends. From germline, CDR1 is DFQATT and CDR2 SNEGSKA (reference sequence). The CDR3 consists of 14 residues. Written as DNA, the CDR3 is TGCAGTGCCTTCGACGGACGGATTAACTATGGCTACACCTTC. Translated: CSAFDGRINYGYTF.

In its sample, this clonotype was seen many times. The chain is built from TRBV5-1 and TRBJ2-5; 7 bases match TRBD2. The germline gives CDR1 SGHRS, CDR2 YFSETQ. The CDR3 is made up of 16 amino acids. The V and J ends lost 0 bases and 2 bases, in that order; junction bases with no gene match: 7. Here the CDR3 reads CASSLGPASGQETQYF. CDR3 sequence (DNA): TGCGCCAGCAGCTTGGGCCCAGCTAGCGGTCAAGAGACCCAGTACTTC.

This clonotype was seen ten or more times. V gene TRBV20-1 combines with J gene TRBJ1-5; 9 bases align to TRBD1. The CDR3 loop spans 18 amino acids. CDR1 is DFQATT, CDR2 SNEGSKA, per germline (reference sequence). The V segment lost 2 bases and the J segment 1 base; nucleotides outside the gene matches: 12. The CDR3 region is CSARPSQGTGMSNQPQHF. CDR3 sequence (DNA): TGCAGTGCTAGACCCTCCCAGGGGACAGGGATGAGCAATCAGCCCCAGCATTTT.